The 14 T cell receptor beta chains below all came from one sample that was sequenced in a study of blood T cell repertoires in COVID-19. Clones were read by immunoSEQ multiplex PCR, and TCRdb kept only the in-frame ones, dropping some. The repertoire has about 45,000 clones, around 90% of them found once; the top ten carry 15% to 20%. The specimen sequenced was peripheral blood. The receptor source for this set is a man aged 70-80 years with active COVID-19.

This CDR3 reads CASSFATGSYEQYF. The CDR3 nucleotides read TGTGCCAGCAGCTTCGCGACAGGCTCCTACGAGCAGTACTTC. The chain joins TRBV7-9 to TRBJ2-7; D might be TRBD1 (6 bases). CDR3 length equals 14 residues. The V gene's germline CDR1 is SEHNR and CDR2 FQNEAQ (reference sequence). Deletions cut 3 bases from V and 0 bases from J, with 9 bases between.

The CDR3 coding sequence is TGTGCCAGCAGCCACGCCCTGGGGGGGGGCGGTGGCACAGATACGCAGTATTTT. It codes for CASSHALGGGGGTDTQYF. The rearrangement uses TRBV4-2 and TRBJ2-3; D possibly corresponds to TRBD2 (7 bases). The CDR3 runs 18 residues. V was shortened by 3 bases and J by 1 base, with 20 bases between the two germline ends. Germline CDR1 reads LGHNA; CDR2 reads YNFKEQ.

The rearrangement links TRBV19 to TRBJ2-1, with TRBD2 matching over 7 bases. Germline V gene lookup returns CDR1 LNHDA and CDR2 SQIVND (reference sequence). The CDR3 sequence is 14 residues long. V lost 7 bases to trimming and J lost 7 bases; unmatched junction nucleotides: 10. The CDR3 reads CASMWGGTGNEQFF. The CDR3, as DNA: TGTGCCAGTATGTGGGGGGGAACTGGAAATGAGCAGTTCTTC.

V usage is TRBV6-2 or TRBV6-3 and J usage is TRBJ2-7, with TRBD1 matching 8 bases. This CDR3 has 15 residues. V gave up 3 bases and J gave up 4 bases; unmatched junction bases: 8. Germline loops: CDR1 MNHEY, CDR2 SVGEGT. The CDR3 DNA reads TGTGCCAGCAGTTATATTGGGACAGGCCCTTACGAGCAGTACTTC. Its protein is CASSYIGTGPYEQYF.

CDR3 in DNA: TGTGCCAGCGACGCCGGGACAGGGAGGAACACTGAAGCTTTCTTT. Translating it yields CASDAGTGRNTEAFF. The chain joins TRBV2 to TRBJ1-1, with 9 positions matching TRBD1. Germline V CDR1 and CDR2: SNHLY, FYNNEI. V gave up 8 bases and J gave up 1 base; unmatched junction bases: 8. The CDR3 extends over 15 amino acids. The complete variable domain, with remaining parts taken from reference TRBV2 and TRBJ1-1, reads EPEVTQTPSHQVTQMGQEVILRCVPISNHLYFYWYRQILGQKVEFLVSFYNNEISEKSEIFDDQFSVERPDGSNFTLKIRSTKLEDSAMYFCASDAGTGRNTEAFFGQGTRLTVV.

The genes are TRBV5-6 and TRBJ2-1; D is perhaps TRBD2 (5 bases). Trimming removed 0 bases from V and 4 bases from J, with 5 bases in between. Per germline, CDR1 SGHDT and CDR2 YYEEEE. The CDR3 consists of 13 residues. The CDR3 here is CASSLGGYNEQFF. The DNA for the CDR3 is TGTGCCAGCAGCTTGGGAGGGTACAATGAGCAGTTCTTC.

This chain joins TRBV18 and TRBJ2-5, with D possibly TRBD2 on 5 matching bases. Deletions cut 6 bases from V and 4 bases from J, with 12 bases between. The V gene's germline CDR1 is KGHSH and CDR2 LQKENI. This CDR3 is built from 13 residues. The CDR3 loop is CASSPRGGETQYF. In DNA, the CDR3 is TGTGCCAGCTCCCCCCGGGGTGGAGAGACCCAGTACTTC.

V gene TRBV7-8 combines with J gene TRBJ1-2; D not resolved. The CDR3 sequence is 13 residues long. Trimming removed 0 bases at V and 4 bases at J, with 6 bases between. Germline V gene sequence: CDR1 SGHVS, CDR2 FQNEAQ. Written as DNA, the CDR3 is TGTGCCAGCAGCTTAGCCGGGGTCTATGGCTACACCTTC. This gives the protein CASSLAGVYGYTF.

This clone was seen a single time. The rearrangement joins TRBV5-6 to TRBJ2-7; 7 bases line up with TRBD2. The J segment lost 3 bases and the V segment lost 6 bases, leaving 12 bases of the junction unmatched. CDR1 is SGHDT and CDR2 is YYEEEE in the germline V gene. CDR3 length: 15 residues. The CDR3 spells CASTGRRLAIYEQYF. The CDR3 DNA reads TGTGCCAGCACCGGAAGGAGACTAGCTATCTACGAGCAGTACTTC.

J is TRBJ2-2 and V is TRBV28; 13 bases agree with TRBD2. CDR1 is MDHEN and CDR2 is SYDVKM in the germline V gene. The CDR3 contains 17 residues. V shed 1 base and J 5 bases; nucleotides not matched to a gene: 4. CDR3 sequence (DNA): TGTGCCAGCAGTTTATTCACTAGCGGGGGGGAAACCGGGGAGCTGTTTTTT. Protein sequence: CASSLFTSGGETGELFF. Full variable domain (remainder filled in from reference TRBV28 and TRBJ2-2): DVKVTQSSRYLVKRTGEKVFLECVQDMDHENMFWYRQDPGLGLRLIYFSYDVKMKEKGDIPEGYSVSREKKERFSLILESASTNQTSMYLCASSLFTSGGETGELFFGEGSRLTVL.

The chain carries TRBV2 and TRBJ1-4, with TRBD1 as a possible D gene (5 bases). V gave up 7 bases and J gave up 0 bases, with 9 bases separating them. This CDR3 contains 14 residues. Per germline, CDR1 SNHLY and CDR2 FYNNEI. The CDR3 protein is CASKTVSTNEKLFF. The CDR3 nucleotides are TGTGCCAGCAAGACAGTCTCAACTAATGAAAAACTGTTTTTT.

The rearrangement joins TRBV3-1 (or the pseudogene TRBV3-2) to TRBJ2-6; tentative D call: TRBD2 (5 bases). Germline values: CDR1 LGHDT, CDR2 YNNKEL (reference sequence). V was shortened by 6 bases and J by 4 bases, with 13 bases between the two germline ends. The length of the CDR3 is 15 residues. This CDR3 is CASRREGTGANVLTF. The CDR3 nucleotides read TGTGCCAGCAGGAGAGAGGGTACCGGGGCCAACGTCCTGACTTTC.

The chain uses TRBV7-8 and TRBJ1-6; D remains unclear. The CDR3 runs to 14 residues. V was shortened by 4 bases and J by 7 bases, with 11 bases between the two germline ends. Germline assignment: CDR1 SGHVS and CDR2 FQNEAQ. The CDR3 region has the DNA TGTGCCAGCAGCTCAGAGAGGGCCAATTCACCCCTCCACTTT. Translating gives CASSSERANSPLHF.

The chain is built from TRBV28 and TRBJ2-1; 13 bases agree with TRBD2. V trimming: 3 bases; J trimming: 9 bases; junction bases outside the gene matches: 5. This CDR3 contains 15 residues. Germline lookup yields CDR1 MDHEN and CDR2 SYDVKM. CDR3 nucleotide sequence: TGTGCCAGCAGTTTGGCGACTAGCGGGAGGACTGAGCAGTTCTTC. Protein sequence: CASSLATSGRTEQFF.